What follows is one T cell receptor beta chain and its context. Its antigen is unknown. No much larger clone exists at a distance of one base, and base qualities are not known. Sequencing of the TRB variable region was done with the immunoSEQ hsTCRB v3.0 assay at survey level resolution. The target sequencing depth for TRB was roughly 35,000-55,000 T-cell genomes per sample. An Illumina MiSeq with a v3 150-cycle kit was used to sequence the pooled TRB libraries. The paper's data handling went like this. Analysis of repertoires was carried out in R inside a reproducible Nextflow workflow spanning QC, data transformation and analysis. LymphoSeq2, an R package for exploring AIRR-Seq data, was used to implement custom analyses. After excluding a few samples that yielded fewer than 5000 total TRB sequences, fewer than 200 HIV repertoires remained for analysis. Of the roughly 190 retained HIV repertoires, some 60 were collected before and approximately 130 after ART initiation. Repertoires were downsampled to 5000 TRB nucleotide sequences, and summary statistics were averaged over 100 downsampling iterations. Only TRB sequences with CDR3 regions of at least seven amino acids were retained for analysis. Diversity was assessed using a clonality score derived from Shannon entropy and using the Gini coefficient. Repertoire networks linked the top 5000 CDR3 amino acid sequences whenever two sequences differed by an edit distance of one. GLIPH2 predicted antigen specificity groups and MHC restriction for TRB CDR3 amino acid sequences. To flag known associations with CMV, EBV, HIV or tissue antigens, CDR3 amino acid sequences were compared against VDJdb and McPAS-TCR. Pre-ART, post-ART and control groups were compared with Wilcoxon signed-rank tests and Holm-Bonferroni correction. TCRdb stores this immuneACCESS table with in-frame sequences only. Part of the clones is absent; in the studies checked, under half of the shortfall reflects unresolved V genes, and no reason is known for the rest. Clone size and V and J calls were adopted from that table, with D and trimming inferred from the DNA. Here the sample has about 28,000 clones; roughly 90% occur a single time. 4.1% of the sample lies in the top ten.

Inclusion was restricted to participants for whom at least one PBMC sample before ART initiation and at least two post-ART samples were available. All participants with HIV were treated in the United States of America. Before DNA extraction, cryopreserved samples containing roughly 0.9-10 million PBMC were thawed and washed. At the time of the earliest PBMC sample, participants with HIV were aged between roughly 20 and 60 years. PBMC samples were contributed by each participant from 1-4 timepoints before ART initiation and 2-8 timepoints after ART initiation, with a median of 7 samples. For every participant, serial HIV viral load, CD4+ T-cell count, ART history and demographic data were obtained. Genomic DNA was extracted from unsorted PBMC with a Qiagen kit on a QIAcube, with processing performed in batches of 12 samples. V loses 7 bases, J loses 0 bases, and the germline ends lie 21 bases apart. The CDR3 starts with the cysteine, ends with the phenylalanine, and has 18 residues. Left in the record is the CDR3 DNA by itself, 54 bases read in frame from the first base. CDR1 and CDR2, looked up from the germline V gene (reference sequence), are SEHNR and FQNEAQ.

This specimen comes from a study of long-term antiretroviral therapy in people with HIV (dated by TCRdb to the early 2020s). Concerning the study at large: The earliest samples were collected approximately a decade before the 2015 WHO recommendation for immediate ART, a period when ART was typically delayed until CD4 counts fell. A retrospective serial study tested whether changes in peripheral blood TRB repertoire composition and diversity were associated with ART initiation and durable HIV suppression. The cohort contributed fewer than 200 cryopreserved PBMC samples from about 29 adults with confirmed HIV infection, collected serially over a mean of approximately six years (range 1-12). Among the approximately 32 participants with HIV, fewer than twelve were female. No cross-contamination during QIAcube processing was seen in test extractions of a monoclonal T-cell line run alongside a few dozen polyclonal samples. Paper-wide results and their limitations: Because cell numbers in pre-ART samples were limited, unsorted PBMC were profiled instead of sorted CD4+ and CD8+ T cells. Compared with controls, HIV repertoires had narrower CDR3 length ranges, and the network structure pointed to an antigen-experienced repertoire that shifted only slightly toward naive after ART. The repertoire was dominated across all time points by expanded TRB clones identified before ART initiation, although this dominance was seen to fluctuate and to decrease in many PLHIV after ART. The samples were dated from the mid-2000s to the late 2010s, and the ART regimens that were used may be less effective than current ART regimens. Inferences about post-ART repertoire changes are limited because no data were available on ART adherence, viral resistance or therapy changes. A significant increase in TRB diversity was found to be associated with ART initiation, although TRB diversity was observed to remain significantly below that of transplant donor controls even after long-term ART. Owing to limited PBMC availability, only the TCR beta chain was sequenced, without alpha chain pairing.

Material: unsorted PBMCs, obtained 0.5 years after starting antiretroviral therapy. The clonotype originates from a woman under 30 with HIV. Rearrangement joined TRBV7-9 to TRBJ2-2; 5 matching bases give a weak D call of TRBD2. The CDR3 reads CASISSKRYHANTGELFF. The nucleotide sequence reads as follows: TGTGCCAGCATCTCCTCGAAGCGGTACCACGCGAACACCGGGGAGCTGTTTTTT.